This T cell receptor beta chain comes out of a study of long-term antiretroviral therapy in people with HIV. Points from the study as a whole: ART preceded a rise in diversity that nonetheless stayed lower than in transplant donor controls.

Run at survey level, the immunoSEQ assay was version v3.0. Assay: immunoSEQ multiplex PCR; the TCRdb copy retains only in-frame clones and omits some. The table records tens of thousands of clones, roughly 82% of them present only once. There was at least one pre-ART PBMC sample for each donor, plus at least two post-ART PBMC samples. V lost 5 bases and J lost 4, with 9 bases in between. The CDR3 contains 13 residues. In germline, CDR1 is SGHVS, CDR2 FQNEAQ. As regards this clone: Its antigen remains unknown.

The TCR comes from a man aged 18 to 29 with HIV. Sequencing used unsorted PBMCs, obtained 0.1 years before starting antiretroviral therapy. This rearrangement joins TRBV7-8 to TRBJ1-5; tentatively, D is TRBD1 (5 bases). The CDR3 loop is CASSGTGNQPQHF. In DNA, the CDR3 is TGTGCCAGCAGCGGGACGGGAAATCAGCCCCAGCATTTT.